Listed here are 17 T cell receptor beta chains from one sample, sequenced in a study of T cells after somatic rescue of genetic block. The repertoire was sequenced with immunoSEQ multiplex PCR; TCRdb's copy has only in-frame clones and lacks some. The sample consists of fewer than 15,000 clones, about three quarters of them appearing once. Sequenced sample: peripheral blood mononuclear cells (PBMCs). Receptor source: a man younger than 35.

The rearrangement uses TRBV15 and TRBJ2-7; a possible D gene is TRBD1 (6 bases). Germline V gene data show CDR1 as LNHNV and CDR2 as YYDKDF (reference sequence). The V end lost 3 bases, the J end lost 2 bases, and 11 bases lay between the germline ends. This CDR3 is 14 amino acids long. The CDR3 bases are TGTGCCACCAGCAGCGGGACACCAACCTACGAGCAGTACTTC. Protein sequence: CATSSGTPTYEQYF.

The chain joins TRBV7-3 to TRBJ1-1; D unresolved. The V and J ends lost 0 bases and 4 bases respectively, with 12 bases between them. The CDR3 consists of 15 residues. Germline-derived CDR1 and CDR2 are SGHTA and FQGTGA. The CDR3: CASSLTFRGSTEAFF. The CDR3 coding sequence is TGTGCCAGCAGCTTAACGTTCCGGGGTTCCACTGAAGCTTTCTTT.

In its sample, this clone was seen once. Its ends do not fully match the called genes, so a read error is possible. The J gene is TRBJ1-6, the V gene TRBV28; TRBD1 aligns across 8 bases. The CDR3 contains 15 residues. CDR1 is MDHEN, CDR2 SYDVKM, per germline. As DNA, the CDR3 is TGTGCCACCACCTCTCAGGGGGCGAATAATTCACCCCTCTACTTT. Translating gives CATTSQGANNSPLYF. Looking up the rest from reference TRBV28 and TRBJ1-6 gives the full variable domain: DVKVTQSSRYLVKRTGEKVFLECVQDMDHENMFWYRQDPGLGLRLIYFSYDVKMKEKGDIPEGYSVSREKKERFSLILESASTNQTSMYLCATTSQGANNSPLYFGNGTRLTVT.

This clone was counted a few times. The rearrangement links TRBV28 to TRBJ2-2; 14 bases fit TRBD2. The CDR3 consists of 21 residues. Germline CDR1 reads MDHEN; CDR2 reads SYDVKM. The trim removed 3 bases at V and 2 bases at J, leaving 14 bases unmatched. As DNA, the CDR3 is TGTGCCAGCAGTTTCCCGACCTCCAGGACTAGCGGGAGGTCAAACACCGGGGAGCTGTTTTTT. Translating it yields CASSFPTSRTSGRSNTGELFF.

The chain has TRBV6-6 and TRBJ2-7; D could derive from TRBD1 or TRBD2 (5 bases each). The CDR3 consists of 14 residues. From germline, CDR1 is MNHNY and CDR2 SVGAGI (reference sequence). Trimming took 5 bases from V and 1 from J, leaving 12 bases between them. Written as DNA, the CDR3 is TGTGCCAGCAGTCGGGGCGAGGGGTCCTACGAGCAGTACTTC. Its protein product is CASSRGEGSYEQYF.

The chain employs TRBV7-6 and TRBJ2-3; TRBD2 aligns across 12 bases. Trimming cost V 4 bases and J 6 bases; bases outside gene matches: 11. The germline V gene encodes CDR1 SGHVS and CDR2 FNYEAQ. This CDR3 has 17 amino acids. The CDR3: CASSSYSSGGAWDTQYF. In DNA, the CDR3 is TGTGCCAGCAGCTCCTACTCTAGCGGGGGGGCGTGGGATACGCAGTATTTT. Based on the CDR3 plus reference TRBV7-6 and TRBJ2-3, the full variable domain is GAGVSQSPRYKVTKRGQDVALRCDPISGHVSLYWYRQALGQGPEFLTYFNYEAQQDKSGLPNDRFSAERPEGSISTLTIQRTEQRDSAMYRCASSSYSSGGAWDTQYFGPGTRLTVL.

The chain's CDR3 is CASSEDGTPPTDTQYF. The CDR3 DNA follows: TGCGCCAGCAGTGAGGACGGGACGCCTCCCACAGATACGCAGTATTTT. V is TRBV10-1 and J is TRBJ2-3, with D perhaps assigned TRBD1 or TRBD2 (5 bases each). The CDR3 covers 16 residues. The germline V and J ends were trimmed by 2 bases and 2 bases, with 14 bases remaining between them. Germline CDR1 WNHNN, CDR2 SYGVQD (reference sequence).

V is TRBV2 and J is TRBJ2-2, with TRBD2 matching 12 bases. The CDR3 contains 20 residues. The junction had 11 bases not matched to a gene; V was cut back by 2 bases and J by 1 base. Looked up from germline, CDR1 is SNHLY and CDR2 is FYNNEI. The CDR3: CASSESLAGGLVMNTGELFF. CDR3 coding DNA: TGTGCCAGCAGTGAATCCCTAGCGGGGGGGCTGGTTATGAACACCGGGGAGCTGTTTTTT. Full variable domain (missing parts from reference TRBV2 and TRBJ2-2): EPEVTQTPSHQVTQMGQEVILRCVPISNHLYFYWYRQILGQKVEFLVSFYNNEISEKSEIFDDQFSVERPDGSNFTLKIRSTKLEDSAMYFCASSESLAGGLVMNTGELFFGEGSRLTVL.

The CDR3, as DNA: TGTGCCATCAGTGAGTCTGGGGGACAGGAGTACTTC. It translates to CAISESGGQEYF. The chain employs TRBV10-3 and TRBJ2-5; 8 bases match TRBD1. Losses at the gene ends were 0 bases for V and 12 bases for J; bases not matched to a gene: 3. There are 12 residues in the CDR3. Looked up from germline, CDR1 is ENHRY and CDR2 is SYGVKD.

The chain uses TRBV29-1 and TRBJ1-1, with D hard to call. The CDR3 is 11 residues long. Trimming took off 4 bases at V and 4 bases at J, with 7 bases between the two ends. Germline assignment: CDR1 SQVTM and CDR2 ANQGSEA. CDR3 coding DNA: TGCAGCGTTGCGGAGGGCACTGAAGCTTTCTTT. The encoded protein is CSVAEGTEAFF. Filled out from reference TRBV29-1 and TRBJ1-1, the complete variable domain reads SAVISQKPSRDICQRGTSLTIQCQVDSQVTMMFWYRQQPGQSLTLIATANQGSEATYESGFVIDKFPISRPNLTFSTLTVSNMSPEDSSIYLCSVAEGTEAFFGQGTRLTVV.

The V and J genes are TRBV5-1 and TRBJ2-1; TRBD2 agrees at 16 bases. The CDR3 totals 17 residues. V trimming: 4 bases; J trimming: 5 bases; junction bases outside the gene matches: 6. Germline CDR1 reads SGHRS; CDR2 reads YFSETQ. CDR3 nucleotide sequence: TGCGCCAGCAGCGCGCCGGGACTAGCGGGGGGGCACAATGAGCAGTTCTTC. Protein sequence: CASSAPGLAGGHNEQFF.

By share, this clone ranks as medium-sized. DNA of the CDR3: TGCGCCAGCACAGGAACTGCCAGCGAGACCCAGTACTTC. It specifies CASTGTASETQYF. J is TRBJ2-5 and V is TRBV4-1; no firm D call. This CDR3 contains 13 residues. Between the trimmed V and J ends, which lost 7 bases and 5 bases, there was a span of 14 bases. Germline V gives CDR1 MGHRA, CDR2 YSYEKL.

This chain joins TRBV19 and TRBJ1-5; D ambiguous. Deletions cut 4 bases from V and 1 base from J, with 14 bases between. Germline CDR1 reads LNHDA; CDR2 reads SQIVND (reference sequence). The CDR3 extends over 16 amino acids. The CDR3 DNA follows: TGTGCCAGTAGTACCACTGTCTGGGCGAGCAATCAGCCCCAGCATTTT. It encodes CASSTTVWASNQPQHF.

The chain recombines TRBV6-9 with TRBJ1-4; possible D gene TRBD1, 6 bases. V shed 3 bases and J shed 6 bases, with 14 bases lying between them. In germline, CDR1 is MNHGY, CDR2 SVAAGI. This CDR3 contains 15 residues. The CDR3 loop is CASSYSTGQHEKLFF. The CDR3 nucleotides read TGTGCCAGCAGTTACTCGACGGGACAACATGAAAAACTGTTTTTT.

The chain employs TRBV6-5 and TRBJ1-1; D unclear. Germline V lookup: CDR1 MNHEY, CDR2 SVGAGI. The CDR3 loop spans 16 amino acids. V dropped 4 bases and J dropped 1 base, with 16 bases sitting between them. The CDR3 sequence is CASSSNLLTPNTEAFF. CDR3 nucleotides: TGTGCCAGCAGTTCCAACCTTCTAACACCGAACACTGAAGCTTTCTTT.

The chain uses TRBV28 and TRBJ1-2, with D hard to call. The CDR3 is 13 residues long. Germline-derived CDR1 and CDR2 are MDHEN and SYDVKM. Deletions cut 2 bases from V and 2 bases from J, with 6 bases between. Here the CDR3 reads CASSLRLNYGYTF. CDR3 sequence (DNA): TGTGCCAGCAGTTTAAGGTTAAACTATGGCTACACCTTC.

The chain has TRBV12-5 and TRBJ2-2, with TRBD2 matching 10 bases. CDR1 is LGHNT, CDR2 FRNRAP, per germline. The CDR3 loop spans 18 amino acids. J was trimmed by 1 base and V by 0 bases; bases with no gene match: 5. This CDR3 is CASGLVLAGGRNTGELFF. As DNA, the CDR3 is TGTGCTAGTGGTTTGGTCTTAGCGGGAGGACGGAACACCGGGGAGCTGTTTTTT.